This T cell receptor (beta chain) was profiled in a study of blood T cell repertoires in COVID-19. At the level of the study: Italy, Spain and the United States were the sources of the convalescent and acute COVID-19 samples. Sources were T cells, B-cell-depleted T cells, or PBMCs; the material itself was cDNA or gDNA.

Germline CDR1 MGHRA, CDR2 YSYEKL. V dropped 3 bases and J dropped 4 bases, with 12 bases sitting between them. This CDR3 comprises 14 residues. Patients from Seattle were sampled longitudinally, starting during active infection. The repertoire was sequenced with immunoSEQ multiplex PCR; TCRdb's copy has only in-frame clones and lacks some. The repertoire holds some 520,000 clones, with roughly nine tenths as singletons. This sequence was found in a man aged 18 to 30 with COVID-19, enrolled during active disease. The material sequenced was peripheral blood. The chain carries TRBV4-1 and TRBJ1-1; D is possibly TRBD1 (6 bases). The CDR3 nucleotides are TGCGCCAGCAGCCAGGGGGCTGGGGGCACTGAAGCTTTCTTT. It codes for CASSQGAGGTEAFF.